This T cell receptor (beta chain) was captured in a study of T cell clones after liver transplantation. Some clones are missing from TCRdb's copy, which holds only in-frame ones; the method was immunoSEQ multiplex PCR. The sample has about 50,000 clones, roughly 74% seen once. Regarding the study as a whole: Migration into the graft, not deletion, may explain lost graft donor-reactive T cells.

As regards this clone: The target antigen is unknown.

Germline loops: CDR1 SQVTM, CDR2 ANQGSEA. This CDR3 contains 18 residues. J gave up 0 bases and V 7 bases, and 14 bases lay outside the gene matches. This rearrangement joins TRBV29-1 to TRBJ2-6, with 8 bases matching TRBD1. This TCR was sampled from a human patient who received a liver transplant. The T cells may partly be graft donor cells. The specimen comprised CD4+ T cells from blood, sampled approximately 52 months after liver transplant. This CDR3 is CSATIRDRKNSGANVLTF. In DNA, the CDR3 is TGCAGCGCGACGATCCGGGACAGGAAAAACTCTGGGGCCAACGTCCTGACTTTC.